The clone carrying this T cell receptor (beta chain) occurred a few times. What it binds is unknown. Here immunoSEQ multiplex PCR was the method, and the copy in TCRdb shows in-frame clones only, minus some. The sample lists about 20,000 clones; roughly 76% were seen once. The CDR3 extends over 14 amino acids. Per germline, CDR1 MNHEY and CDR2 SVGEGT. The trim removed 2 bases at V and 4 bases at J, leaving 2 bases unmatched. The sample comes from a study of CD4 T cells in relation to SARS-CoV-2 and coronaviruses. General study points: This crossreactivity analysis covered spike protein alone, no other viral proteins.

Before the COVID-19 pandemic, during about 2010-2018, CD4+ T cells were taken from unexposed donors. The cells were cultured for less than twelve days before CD4+ T cells were isolated. The TCR was taken from a human donor in good health. The rearrangement links TRBV6-2 or TRBV6-3 to TRBJ2-1; 7 bases are shared with TRBD1. Sequencing was performed on CD4+ T cells from PBMCs, cultured in vitro. This CDR3 is CASSYRDSYNEQFF. The CDR3 region has the DNA TGTGCCAGCAGTTACCGGGACAGTTACAATGAGCAGTTCTTC.